Presented here are 25 T cell receptor beta chains from one specimen sequenced in a study of CD8 T cells in Susac syndrome (dated by TCRdb to between 2018 and 2020). Receptors were amplified or captured by the immunoSEQ multiplex PCR assay. RNA was extracted with the RNeasy kit and about 0.5 to 1 ug was reverse transcribed using random hexamers. The raw public data were reprocessed by TCRdb itself: fastp quality trimming at Q25, MiXCR clonotype calling, in-frame beta chains only. A single entry per CDR3 protein holds the most common genes and DNA from its merged rows. Within this sample are 330,000 or so distinct CDR3 sequences, with roughly 85% of them counted one time only. About 0.22% of the sample lies in the top ten. Material: CD8+ T cells from PBMCs. The receptors originated from a human donor with multiple sclerosis.

The chain uses TRBV19 and TRBJ2-7; D gene unclear. V was shortened by 6 bases and J by 0 bases, with 6 bases between the two germline ends. The V gene's germline CDR1 is LNHDA and CDR2 SQIVND (reference sequence). The CDR3 spans 12 residues. The CDR3: CASRSHSYEQYF. CDR3 coding DNA: TGTGCCAGTAGGTCACACTCCTACGAGCAGTACTTC. Looking up the rest from reference TRBV19 and TRBJ2-7 gives the full variable domain: DGGITQSPKYLFRKEGQNVTLSCEQNLNHDAMYWYRQDPGQGLRLIYYSQIVNDFQKGDIAEGYSVSREKKESFPLTVTSAQKNPTAFYLCASRSHSYEQYFGPGTRLTVT.

Note on this clonotype: The junction departs from the called germline gene at one end, perhaps through a read error. In DNA form, the CDR3 reads TGTGCCAGCAGTGAATGGCAGGGGGCTAATCAGTCCCAGCATTTT. Translation gives CASSEWQGANQSQHF. The chain carries TRBV6-1 and TRBJ1-5; 8 bases fit TRBD1. This CDR3 has 15 residues. Looked up from germline, CDR1 is MNHNS and CDR2 is SASEGT.

This chain connects TRBV4-3 to TRBJ1-1, with D uncertain. V gave up 0 bases and J gave up 1 base, with 9 bases separating them. This CDR3 is built from 15 residues. CDR1 is LGHNA and CDR2 is YSLEER in the germline V gene. CDR3 coding DNA: TGCGCCAGCAGCCAAGATAGGCGGGGGAACACTGAAGCTTTCTTT. Translating gives CASSQDRRGNTEAFF.

The V call is TRBV5-4, the J call TRBJ1-1; the D gene is possibly TRBD1 (5 bases). This CDR3 region has 12 residues. V lost 5 bases to trimming and J lost 8 bases, with 13 bases between them. Germline assignment: CDR1 SGHNT and CDR2 YYREEE (reference sequence). The CDR3 region is CASRFLGGEAFF. CDR3 sequence (DNA): TGTGCCAGCAGATTCTTGGGGGGAGAAGCTTTCTTT.

A single count supports this clonotype. This chain uses TRBV7-2 with TRBJ1-5; D is uncertain. Germline CDR1 is SGHTA and CDR2 is FQGNSA. V lost 3 bases, J lost 1 base, and 10 bases lay in between. This CDR3 is 15 amino acids long. The chain's CDR3 is CASSFADMSNQPQHF. Here the CDR3 DNA reads TGTGCCAGCAGCTTCGCCGACATGAGCAATCAGCCCCAGCATTTT.

The rearrangement joins TRBV2 to TRBJ1-5, with a possible D match to TRBD1 (6 bases). V was pared by 3 bases and J by 0 bases, with 24 bases between. The CDR3 totals 20 residues. Germline V lookup: CDR1 SNHLY, CDR2 FYNNEI. DNA of the CDR3: TGTGCCAGCAGTGATCCCTCGGGCTACCGAGGGGGATTTAGCAATCAGCCCCAGCATTTT. Translation: CASSDPSGYRGGFSNQPQHF.

The chain employs TRBV7-6 and TRBJ2-1; D tentatively reads TRBD1 or TRBD2 (5 bases each). Deletions cut 0 bases from V and 0 bases from J, with 9 bases between. The CDR3 consists of 16 residues. CDR1 is SGHVS and CDR2 is FNYEAQ in the germline V gene. This CDR3 reads CASSLAGPSSYNEQFF. CDR3 DNA sequence: TGTGCCAGCAGCTTAGCGGGACCAAGCTCCTACAATGAGCAGTTCTTC. Full variable domain (remainder filled in from reference TRBV7-6 and TRBJ2-1): GAGVSQSPRYKVTKRGQDVALRCDPISGHVSLYWYRQALGQGPEFLTYFNYEAQQDKSGLPNDRFSAERPEGSISTLTIQRTEQRDSAMYRCASSLAGPSSYNEQFFGPGTRLTVL.

This clonotype occurred once. The J gene is TRBJ1-3, the V gene TRBV5-4; a possible D gene is TRBD1 (5 bases). The CDR3 covers 16 residues. The V end lost 0 bases, the J end lost 2 bases, and 12 bases lay between the germline ends. Germline V gene data show CDR1 as SGHNT and CDR2 as YYREEE (reference sequence). The CDR3 loop is CASSLAAGPPGNTIYF. The CDR3 bases are TGTGCCAGCAGCTTGGCCGCGGGGCCTCCTGGAAACACCATATATTTT.

There are a few counts of this clonotype. The chain uses TRBV12-3 or TRBV12-4 and TRBJ1-5; D is unresolved. The CDR3 covers 14 residues. Between the trimmed V and J ends, which lost 6 bases and 3 bases, there was a span of 12 bases. This CDR3 reads CASSQRLNNQPQHF. In nucleotides, the CDR3 is TGTGCCAGCAGCCAACGACTGAACAATCAGCCCCAGCATTTT.

The chain links TRBV28 to TRBJ2-6; weak D call: TRBD1 (6 bases). Germline-derived CDR1 and CDR2 are MDHEN and SYDVKM. Trimming removed 5 bases from V and 1 base from J, with 18 bases in between. There are 18 residues in the CDR3. CDR3 bases: TGTGCCAGCAGTAAGCCGGGACACCGACCATCTGGGGCCAACGTCCTGACTTTC. Its protein product is CASSKPGHRPSGANVLTF.

The chain uses TRBV10-3 and TRBJ1-5; no definite D call. The V and J ends lost 7 bases and 6 bases respectively, with 13 bases between them. Germline V gene sequence: CDR1 ENHRY, CDR2 SYGVKD. The CDR3 has 13 residues. In DNA, the CDR3 is TGTGCCATCAAGGAGGGAAGCGGTCAGCCCCAGCATTTT. Residues: CAIKEGSGQPQHF.

This clonotype is a singleton in its sample. The gene calls are TRBV7-6 and TRBJ1-2; 8 nucleotides align to TRBD1. CDR1 is SGHVS and CDR2 is FNYEAQ in the germline V gene. Germline trimming cut 3 bases from V and 2 bases from J; bases unmatched to any gene: 8. The length of the CDR3 is 16 residues. The CDR3 DNA follows: TGTGCCAGCAGCTTGGGTACAGGGGGGTCAAACTATGGCTACACCTTC. Its protein product is CASSLGTGGSNYGYTF.

V and J are TRBV14 and TRBJ2-1; 10 bases fit TRBD2. V trimming: 4 bases; J trimming: 2 bases; junction bases outside the gene matches: 5. This CDR3 is built from 16 residues. CDR1 and CDR2 (germline): SGHDN, FVKESK. CDR3 DNA: TGTGCCAGCAGCCTACTAGCGGGAACCCCCTACAATGAGCAGTTCTTC. Translation: CASSLLAGTPYNEQFF.

This sequence joins TRBV5-4 and TRBJ2-7, with unresolved D. Per germline, CDR1 SGHNT and CDR2 YYREEE (reference sequence). V was shortened by 0 bases and J by 2 bases, with 9 bases between the two germline ends. There are 14 residues in the CDR3. This chain's CDR3 is CASSLAQEAYEQYF. CDR3 coding DNA: TGTGCCAGCAGCTTGGCCCAGGAAGCCTACGAGCAGTACTTC.

The chain uses TRBV9 and TRBJ1-1, with D unclear. This CDR3 is built from 15 residues. The germline CDR1 and CDR2 sequences are SGDLS and YYNGEE. V lost 0 bases to trimming and J lost 0 bases, with 9 bases between them. CDR3: CASSVGGSVNTEAFF. The CDR3 nucleotides read TGTGCCAGCAGCGTAGGAGGCAGTGTGAACACTGAAGCTTTCTTT.

This sequence joins TRBV5-4 and TRBJ1-5, with TRBD1 matching 9 bases. CDR1 and CDR2 from the germline V gene are SGHNT and YYREEE (reference sequence). This CDR3 comprises 13 residues. V shed 3 bases, J shed 6 bases, and the junction held 1 base outside the gene matches. The CDR3 DNA reads TGTGCCAGCAGCTCGGACAGGGGTCAGCCCCAGCATTTT. Its translation is CASSSDRGQPQHF.

CDR3: CASSLTGIDQPQHF. The DNA for the CDR3 is TGTGCCAGCAGTTTAACCGGGATTGATCAGCCCCAGCATTTT. This chain connects TRBV27 to TRBJ1-5, with no clear D. Trimming left V 2 bases short and J 5 bases short, with 10 bases between. Per the germline V gene, CDR1 is MNHEY and CDR2 is SMNVEV (reference sequence). The CDR3 sequence is 14 residues long.

The V call is TRBV6-5, the J call TRBJ2-1, with D tentatively TRBD1 (5 bases). The germline V gene has CDR1 MNHEY and CDR2 SVGAGI. CDR3 size: 15 residues. V was pared by 9 bases and J by 4 bases, with 19 bases between. CDR3 nucleotide sequence: TGTGCCAGTTGGGGCCCGGAGACACGTTACAATGAGCAGTTCTTC. Protein sequence: CASWGPETRYNEQFF.

The chain couples TRBV7-9 to TRBJ2-1, with D possibly TRBD1 on 6 matching bases. V lost 8 bases to trimming and J lost 7 bases, with 15 bases between them. The CDR3 contains 13 residues. Germline V CDR1 and CDR2: SEHNR, FQNEAQ (reference sequence). The chain's CDR3 is CASLYRVGNEQFF. The CDR3 DNA reads as TGTGCCAGCCTCTACAGGGTGGGAAATGAGCAGTTCTTC.

This clonotype was seen a handful of times. The chain has TRBV6-5 and TRBJ1-2; D is unresolved. Germline lookup yields CDR1 MNHEY and CDR2 SVGAGI. The CDR3 runs to 12 residues. V gave up 2 bases and J gave up 12 bases, with 13 bases separating them. The CDR3 DNA reads TGTGCCAGCAGTTACGCCAGGTCTATAGACACCTTC. It codes for CASSYARSIDTF.

The chain recombines TRBV30 with TRBJ1-1, with D perhaps matching TRBD1 (5 bases). The V end was cut by 2 bases, the J end by 3 bases, with 13 bases between. Per germline, CDR1 GTSNPN and CDR2 SVGIG (reference sequence). This CDR3 has 14 residues. CDR3 sequence: CAWSTLGGDTEAFF. In nucleotides, the CDR3 is TGTGCCTGGAGTACCTTGGGGGGGGACACTGAAGCTTTCTTT.

The chain recombines TRBV13 with TRBJ1-6; D ambiguous. V lost 4 bases and J 3 bases, leaving 16 bases between the germline ends. Per the germline V gene, CDR1 is PRHDT and CDR2 is FYEKMQ (reference sequence). CDR3 length equals 17 residues. The CDR3 here is CASSSRTAGDYNSPLHF. As DNA, the CDR3 is TGTGCCAGCAGCTCTAGGACCGCTGGTGACTATAATTCACCCCTCCACTTT.

The CDR3 nucleotides read TGTGCCAGCAGTTTAGGGGTTTACAATGAGCAGTTCTTC. It is translated as CASSLGVYNEQFF. V is TRBV27 and J is TRBJ2-1; D is unresolved. V lost 2 bases and J 4 bases, leaving 6 bases between the germline ends. From germline, CDR1 is MNHEY and CDR2 SMNVEV (reference sequence). The CDR3 extends over 13 amino acids.

This CDR3 reads CSASSGGVAEAFF. CDR3 in DNA: TGCAGTGCTAGCTCAGGGGGCGTCGCTGAAGCTTTCTTT. This chain links TRBV20-1 with TRBJ1-1, with 8 nucleotides matching TRBD1. Trimming removed 3 bases from V and 6 bases from J; junction bases left unmatched: 6. CDR1 is DFQATT and CDR2 is SNEGSKA in the germline V gene (reference sequence). The CDR3 is made up of 13 amino acids.

This clonotype was seen once. The chain has TRBV6-2 or TRBV6-3 and TRBJ2-7; 9 nucleotides line up with TRBD1. The CDR3 length is 15 residues. Looked up from germline, CDR1 is MNHEY and CDR2 is SVGEGT. Losses at the gene ends were 2 bases for V and 7 bases for J; bases not matched to a gene: 9. The CDR3 DNA reads as TGTGCCAGCAGTTACGTGGACAGGGGCCCGGGGGAGCAGTACTTC. Amino acids: CASSYVDRGPGEQYF.